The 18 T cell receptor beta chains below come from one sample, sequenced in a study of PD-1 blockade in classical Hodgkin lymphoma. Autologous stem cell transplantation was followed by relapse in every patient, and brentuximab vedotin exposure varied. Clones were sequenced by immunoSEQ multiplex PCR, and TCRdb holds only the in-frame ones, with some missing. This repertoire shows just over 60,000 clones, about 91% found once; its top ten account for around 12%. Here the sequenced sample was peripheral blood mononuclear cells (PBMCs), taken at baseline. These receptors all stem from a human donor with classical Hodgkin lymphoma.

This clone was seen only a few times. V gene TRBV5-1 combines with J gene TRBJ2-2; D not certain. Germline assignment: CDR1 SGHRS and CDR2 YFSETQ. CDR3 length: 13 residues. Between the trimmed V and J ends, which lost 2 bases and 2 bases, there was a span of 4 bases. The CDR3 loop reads CASSLLNTGELFF. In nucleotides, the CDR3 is TGCGCCAGCAGCTTACTCAACACCGGGGAGCTGTTTTTT.

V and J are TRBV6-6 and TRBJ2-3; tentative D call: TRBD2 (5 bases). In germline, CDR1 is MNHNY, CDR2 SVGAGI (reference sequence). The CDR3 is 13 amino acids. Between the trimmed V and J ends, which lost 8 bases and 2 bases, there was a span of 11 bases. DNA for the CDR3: TGTGCCAGCGTCCAGCGGCCCACAGATACGCAGTATTTT. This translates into CASVQRPTDTQYF.

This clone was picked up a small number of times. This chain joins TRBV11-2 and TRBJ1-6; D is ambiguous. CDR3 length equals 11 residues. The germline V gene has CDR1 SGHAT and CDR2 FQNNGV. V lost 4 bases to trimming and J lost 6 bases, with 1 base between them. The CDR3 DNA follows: TGTGCCAGCAGCTCTAATTCACCCCTCCACTTT. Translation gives CASSSNSPLHF.

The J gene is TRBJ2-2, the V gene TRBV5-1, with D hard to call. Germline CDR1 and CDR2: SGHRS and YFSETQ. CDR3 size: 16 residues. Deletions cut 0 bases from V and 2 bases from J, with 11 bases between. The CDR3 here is CASSLVPPDNTGELFF. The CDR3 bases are TGCGCCAGCAGCTTGGTTCCCCCCGATAACACCGGGGAGCTGTTTTTT. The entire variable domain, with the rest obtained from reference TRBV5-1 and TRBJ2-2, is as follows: KAGVTQTPRYLIKTRGQQVTLSCSPISGHRSVSWYQQTPGQGLQFLFEYFSETQRNKGNFPGRFSGRQFSNSRSEMNVSTLELGDSALYLCASSLVPPDNTGELFFGEGSRLTVL.

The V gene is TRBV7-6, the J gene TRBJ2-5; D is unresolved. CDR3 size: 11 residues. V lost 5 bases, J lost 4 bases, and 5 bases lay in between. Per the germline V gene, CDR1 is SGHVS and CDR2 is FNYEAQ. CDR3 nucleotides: TGTGCCAGCAGCCCACCAGAGACCCAGTACTTC. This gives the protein CASSPPETQYF.

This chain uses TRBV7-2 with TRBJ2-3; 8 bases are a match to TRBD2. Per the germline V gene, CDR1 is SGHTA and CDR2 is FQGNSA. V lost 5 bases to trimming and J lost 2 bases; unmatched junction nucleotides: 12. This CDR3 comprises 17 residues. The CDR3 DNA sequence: TGTGCCAGCAGCCTAGGGTGGGCGGGGGGCCCCACAGATACGCAGTATTTT. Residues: CASSLGWAGGPTDTQYF.

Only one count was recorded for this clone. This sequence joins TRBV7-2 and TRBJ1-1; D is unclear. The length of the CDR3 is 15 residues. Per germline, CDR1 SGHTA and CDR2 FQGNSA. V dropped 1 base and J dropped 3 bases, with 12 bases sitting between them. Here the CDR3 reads CASSLGPREDTEAFF. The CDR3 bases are TGTGCCAGCAGCTTAGGACCTCGGGAGGACACTGAAGCTTTCTTT.

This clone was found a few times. The CDR3 protein is CAWSVGGGGNQPQHF. In DNA, the CDR3 is TGTGCCTGGAGTGTAGGAGGGGGAGGCAATCAGCCCCAGCATTTT. The genes are TRBV30 and TRBJ1-5, with D possibly matching TRBD1 (6 bases). The CDR3 is made up of 15 amino acids. Trimming stripped 0 bases from V and 2 bases from J, with 11 bases between. Germline CDR1 reads GTSNPN; CDR2 reads SVGIG (reference sequence).

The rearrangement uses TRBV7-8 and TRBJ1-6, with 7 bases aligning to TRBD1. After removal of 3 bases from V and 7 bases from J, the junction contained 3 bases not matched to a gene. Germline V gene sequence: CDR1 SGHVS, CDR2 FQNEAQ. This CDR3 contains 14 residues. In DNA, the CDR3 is TGTGCCAGCAGCTTCGGACAGGAAAATTCACCCCTCCACTTT. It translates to CASSFGQENSPLHF.

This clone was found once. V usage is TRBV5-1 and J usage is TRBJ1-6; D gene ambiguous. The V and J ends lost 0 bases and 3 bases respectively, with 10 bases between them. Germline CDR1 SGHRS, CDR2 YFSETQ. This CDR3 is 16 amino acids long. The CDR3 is CASSLGQIDYNSPLHF. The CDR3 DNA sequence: TGCGCCAGCAGCTTGGGTCAGATCGACTATAATTCACCCCTCCACTTT.

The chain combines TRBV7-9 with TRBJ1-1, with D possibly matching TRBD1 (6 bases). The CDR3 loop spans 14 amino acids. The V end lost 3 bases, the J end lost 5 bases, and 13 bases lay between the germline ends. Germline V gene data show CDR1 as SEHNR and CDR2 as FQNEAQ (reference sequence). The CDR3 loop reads CASSFPLGGTEAFF. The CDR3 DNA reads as TGTGCCAGCAGCTTTCCCCTAGGGGGGACTGAAGCTTTCTTT.

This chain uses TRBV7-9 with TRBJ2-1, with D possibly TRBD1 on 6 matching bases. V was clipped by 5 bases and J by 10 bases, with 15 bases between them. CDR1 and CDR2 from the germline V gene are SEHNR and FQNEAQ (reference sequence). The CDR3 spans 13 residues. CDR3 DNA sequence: TGTGCCAGCAGCCCTGAACGACAGGCGGAGCAGTTCTTC. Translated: CASSPERQAEQFF. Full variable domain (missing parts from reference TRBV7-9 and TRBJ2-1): DTGVSQNPRHKITKRGQNVTFRCDPISEHNRLYWYRQTLGQGPEFLTYFQNEAQLEKSRLLSDRFSAERPKGSFSTLEIQRTEQGDSAMYLCASSPERQAEQFFGPGTRLTVL.

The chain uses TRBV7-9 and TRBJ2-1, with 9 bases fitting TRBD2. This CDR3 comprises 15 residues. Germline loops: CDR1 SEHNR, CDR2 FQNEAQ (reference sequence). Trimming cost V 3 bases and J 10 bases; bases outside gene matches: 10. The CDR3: CASSLQRGVAVEQFF. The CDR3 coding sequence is TGTGCCAGCAGCTTGCAGCGGGGGGTGGCTGTGGAGCAGTTCTTC. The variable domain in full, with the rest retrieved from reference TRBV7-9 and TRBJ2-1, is DTGVSQNPRHKITKRGQNVTFRCDPISEHNRLYWYRQTLGQGPEFLTYFQNEAQLEKSRLLSDRFSAERPKGSFSTLEIQRTEQGDSAMYLCASSLQRGVAVEQFFGPGTRLTVL.

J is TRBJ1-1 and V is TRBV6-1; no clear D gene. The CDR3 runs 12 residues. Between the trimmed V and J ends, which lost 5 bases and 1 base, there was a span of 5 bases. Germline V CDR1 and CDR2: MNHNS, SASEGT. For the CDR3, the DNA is TGTGCCAGCAGTACCGGGAACACTGAAGCTTTCTTT. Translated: CASSTGNTEAFF.

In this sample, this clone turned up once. In DNA form, the CDR3 reads TGTGCCAGCAGCTCTTTACTAGCGGGAGGCCCCACAGCGCGTGAGCAGTTCTTC. Translated: CASSSLLAGGPTAREQFF. The genes are TRBV11-2 and TRBJ2-1, with 12 bases lining up with TRBD2. V lost 4 bases and J lost 9; bases outside the gene matches: 16. Germline CDR1 SGHAT, CDR2 FQNNGV. CDR3 size: 18 residues. Filled out from reference TRBV11-2 and TRBJ2-1, the complete variable domain reads EAGVAQSPRYKIIEKRQSVAFWCNPISGHATLYWYQQILGQGPKLLIQFQNNGVVDDSQLPKDRFSAERLKGVDSTLKIQPAKLEDSAVYLCASSSLLAGGPTAREQFFGPGTRLTVL.

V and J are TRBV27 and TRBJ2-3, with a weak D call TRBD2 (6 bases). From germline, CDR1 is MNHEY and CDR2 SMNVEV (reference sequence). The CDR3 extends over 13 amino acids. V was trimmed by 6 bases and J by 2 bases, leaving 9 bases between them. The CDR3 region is CASSPGDTDTQYF. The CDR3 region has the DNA TGTGCCAGCAGCCCGGGGGACACAGATACGCAGTATTTT.

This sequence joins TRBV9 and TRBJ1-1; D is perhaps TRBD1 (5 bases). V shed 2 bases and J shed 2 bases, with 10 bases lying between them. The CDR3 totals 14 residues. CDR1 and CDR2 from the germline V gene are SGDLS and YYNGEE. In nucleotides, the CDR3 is TGTGCCAGCAGCGTGATGGGGCTTAACACTGAAGCTTTCTTT. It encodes CASSVMGLNTEAFF. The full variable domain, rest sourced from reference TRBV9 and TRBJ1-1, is DSGVTQTPKHLITATGQRVTLRCSPRSGDLSVYWYQQSLDQGLQFLIQYYNGEERAKGNILERFSAQQFPDLHSELNLSSLELGDSALYFCASSVMGLNTEAFFGQGTRLTVV.

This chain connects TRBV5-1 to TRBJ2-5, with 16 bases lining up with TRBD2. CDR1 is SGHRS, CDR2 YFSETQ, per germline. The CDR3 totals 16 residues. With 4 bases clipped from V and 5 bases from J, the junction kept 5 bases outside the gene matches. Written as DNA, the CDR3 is TGCGCCAGCAGCCAGGGGACTAGCGGGGGGGTGGAGACCCAGTACTTC. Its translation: CASSQGTSGGVETQYF.